The present T cell receptor beta chain was sequenced within a study of cytomegalovirus exposure and HLA in healthy donors. Study-wide findings and caveats: In terms of immune exposure information, only CMV serostatus was available.

The CDR3 is 14 residues long. Germline V gene lookup returns CDR1 SEHNR and CDR2 FQNEAQ (reference sequence). Notes on this clone: Its antigen is not known. A junction boundary mismatches the germline segment, possibly from a read error.

The PCR was carried out with 60 Vbeta primers and 13 Jbeta primers. Only in-frame clones appear in the TCRdb table, and some are missing; sequencing was by immunoSEQ multiplex PCR. This sample has some 170,000 clones; about 80% occur once, and the top ten carry about 9.6%. This TCR was sampled from a man aged 18 to 29 in good health and CMV-seropositive. The genes are TRBV7-9 and TRBJ2-7; D might be TRBD2 (5 bases). Sequencing was carried out using PBMCs. DNA for the CDR3: TGTTCCAGCAGCTACGGCGGCGGGTCCTACGAGCAGTACTTC. It specifies CSSSYGGGSYEQYF.